The 11 T cell receptor beta chains listed next were all sequenced from one sample in a study of naive and memory T cell subsets. Both TRBC1 and TRBC2 were covered by a beta constant-region primer of two equimolar oligonucleotides. TCRdb redid the calling of the UMI-ligation and nested PCR reads with MiXCR, one entry per CDR3 protein. The sample lists some 87,000 distinct CDR3 sequences; 7% were seen once. The sample was central memory CD4+ T cells from blood. The receptors here all came from a human donor in good health.

This clonotype was seen many times. The CDR3 spells CASSILGQGQKQYF. CDR3 nucleotides: TGTGCCAGCAGCATATTAGGACAGGGTCAAAAGCAGTACTTC. The J gene is TRBJ2-7, the V gene TRBV12-3 or TRBV12-4, with TRBD1 matching over 8 bases. The J segment lost 8 bases and the V segment lost 6 bases, leaving 12 bases of the junction unmatched. The CDR3 length is 14 residues.

This clonotype came up many times. The chain recombines TRBV18 with TRBJ1-5, with 7 bases fitting TRBD1. The CDR3 totals 18 residues. Germline V gives CDR1 KGHSH, CDR2 LQKENI. Trimming took 2 bases from V and 7 from J; bases not matched to a gene: 17. The CDR3 sequence is CASSPLPRQGSSGQPQHF. DNA of the CDR3: TGTGCCAGCTCACCATTACCCCGACAGGGTTCCTCCGGCCAGCCCCAGCATTTT. Combining the CDR3 with reference TRBV18 and TRBJ1-5 gives the whole variable domain NAGVMQNPRHLVRRRGQEARLRCSPMKGHSHVYWYRQLPEEGLKFMVYLQKENIIDESGMPKERFSAEFPKEGPSILRIQQVVRGDSAAYFCASSPLPRQGSSGQPQHFGDGTRLSIL.

This clonotype occurred a few times. V gene TRBV12-3 or TRBV12-4 combines with J gene TRBJ2-3; TRBD1 agrees at 9 bases. After removal of 5 bases from V and 0 bases from J, the junction contained 12 bases not matched to a gene. The CDR3 consists of 18 residues. The chain's CDR3 is CASSRQGVGWRSTDTQYF. In DNA, the CDR3 is TGTGCCAGCAGTCGACAGGGGGTTGGGTGGAGAAGCACAGATACGCAGTATTTT.

In this sample, this clonotype turned up many times. This chain connects TRBV6-1 to TRBJ1-1; D uncertain. Germline lookup yields CDR1 MNHNS and CDR2 SASEGT. V lost 5 bases and J lost 2, with 12 bases in between. This CDR3 is built from 14 residues. The CDR3 here is CASSREVGNTEAFF. CDR3 DNA: TGTGCCAGCAGTCGGGAGGTCGGCAACACTGAAGCTTTCTTT.

In this sample, this clonotype turned up many times. This rearrangement joins TRBV5-6 to TRBJ1-1; no reliable D call. Trimming took off 1 base at V and 0 bases at J, with 13 bases between the two ends. Germline values: CDR1 SGHDT, CDR2 YYEEEE. The CDR3 has 16 amino acids. The CDR3 protein is CASSLISGALNTEAFF. In DNA form, the CDR3 reads TGTGCCAGCAGCTTGATAAGCGGAGCCCTGAACACTGAAGCTTTCTTT. Filled out from reference TRBV5-6 and TRBJ1-1, the complete variable domain reads DAGVTQSPTHLIKTRGQQVTLRCSPKSGHDTVSWYQQALGQGPQFIFQYYEEEERQRGNFPDRFSGHQFPNYSSELNVNALLLGDSALYLCASSLISGALNTEAFFGQGTRLTVV.

This clonotype has a count of ten or more. The V and J genes are TRBV28 and TRBJ2-1; D gene uncertain. V lost 2 bases and J 1 base, leaving 3 bases between the germline ends. The CDR3 has 13 amino acids. CDR1 MDHEN and CDR2 SYDVKM come from the germline V gene. The CDR3 region is CASSLKSYNEQFF. The CDR3 nucleotides read TGTGCCAGCAGTTTAAAGTCCTACAATGAGCAGTTCTTC.

The sample holds many counts of this clonotype. V gene TRBV18 combines with J gene TRBJ2-7, with D unclear. The CDR3 consists of 12 residues. Per germline, CDR1 KGHSH and CDR2 LQKENI. With 6 bases removed from V and 6 bases from J, the gap between germline ends came to 12 bases. In DNA, the CDR3 is TGTGCCAGCTCCCCGATGGCTATCGAGCAGTACTTC. Protein product: CASSPMAIEQYF.

This clonotype was recorded at least ten times. The chain has TRBV12-3 or TRBV12-4 and TRBJ2-1, with 7 bases matching TRBD2. This CDR3 contains 13 residues. Unmatched junction bases numbered 3, after V lost 3 bases and J lost 7 bases. The CDR3 sequence: CASSFPGGNEQFF. DNA of the CDR3: TGTGCCAGCAGTTTTCCGGGAGGTAATGAGCAGTTCTTC.

The chain uses TRBV4-3 and TRBJ2-7; D is uncertain. The CDR3 contains 15 residues. The V gene lost 4 bases and the J gene lost 1 base, with 14 bases spanning the gap. Per germline, CDR1 LGHNA and CDR2 YSLEER. In DNA, the CDR3 is TGCGCCAGCAGCCTAGAGGCTGTAGGTTCCTACGAGCAGTACTTC. It codes for CASSLEAVGSYEQYF.

The rearrangement joins TRBV5-1 to TRBJ2-7; 9 positions agree with TRBD1. The junction had 6 bases not matched to a gene; V was cut back by 0 bases and J by 5 bases. Per the germline V gene, CDR1 is SGHRS and CDR2 is YFSETQ. This CDR3 is built from 15 residues. CDR3 residues: CASSLVTGGRDEQYF. For the CDR3, the DNA is TGCGCCAGCAGCTTGGTTACAGGGGGCAGGGACGAGCAGTACTTC. The variable domain in full, completed from reference TRBV5-1 and TRBJ2-7, reads KAGVTQTPRYLIKTRGQQVTLSCSPISGHRSVSWYQQTPGQGLQFLFEYFSETQRNKGNFPGRFSGRQFSNSRSEMNVSTLELGDSALYLCASSLVTGGRDEQYFGPGTRLTVT.

This clonotype was seen many times. V is TRBV20-1 and J is TRBJ1-1; D remains ambiguous. The germline V and J ends were trimmed by 6 bases and 2 bases, with 13 bases remaining between them. This CDR3 is 13 amino acids long. Looked up from germline, CDR1 is DFQATT and CDR2 is SNEGSKA (reference sequence). CDR3 sequence reads: CSAEGWANTEAFF. The CDR3 DNA is TGCAGTGCCGAGGGTTGGGCAAACACTGAAGCTTTCTTT.